This T cell receptor beta chain was retrieved from a study of blood T cell repertoires in COVID-19. The overall study: PBMCs, B-cell-depleted T cells, or T cells were the source of the cDNA or gDNA that made up the material.

In the study's own analysis: Amplification of reference gene primers provided the estimated nucleated cell counts. Profiling relied on immunoSEQ multiplex PCR, and the TCRdb table lists in-frame clones only, not all of them. The V and J calls and clone size come from that table; D and trimming were worked out from the DNA. The sample lists a few hundred thousand clones, 70% to 90% occurring once. Those enrolled in Seattle joined during active infection and were followed longitudinally afterward. Material: peripheral blood. The sequence came from a human donor with COVID-19, enrolled during active disease. The donor label of this sample is uncertain.

CDR3 DNA sequence: TGTGCCAGCAGTCTGATAGGGGGTTGGGAGACCCAGTACTTC. It translates to CASSLIGGWETQYF. The chain couples TRBV2 to TRBJ2-5, with a tentative D call TRBD1 (6 bases). V was shortened by 5 bases and J by 5 bases, with 15 bases between the two germline ends. CDR3 length: 14 amino acids. Germline loops: CDR1 SNHLY, CDR2 FYNNEI.